The 18 T cell receptor beta chains presented below share a single source sample, sequenced in a study of blood T cell repertoires in COVID-19. Repertoires were generated with immunoSEQ multiplex PCR, while TCRdb's copy carries only in-frame clones and drops some. The data contain about 440,000 clones, nearly 90% of them singletons. The specimen was PBMCs or T cells enriched from blood (not recorded which). Every receptor here comes from a woman between 18 and 30 years old with acute COVID-19.

This clone showed up just a few times. The V gene is TRBV23-1, the J gene TRBJ1-2; D possibly corresponds to TRBD1 (6 bases). TRBV23-1 is sorted into the ORF group, with uncertain function. The V end was cut by 11 bases, the J end by 0 bases, with 22 bases between. The CDR3 loop spans 16 amino acids. The CDR3 DNA follows: TGCGCCCTCCCCGGGGGGGGGCGAATTACTAACTATGGCTACACCTTC. Its translation is CALPGGGRITNYGYTF.

V and J are TRBV19 and TRBJ1-6; TRBD1 matches at 7 bases. This CDR3 has 16 residues. The trim removed 0 bases at V and 5 bases at J, leaving 4 bases unmatched. Germline V CDR1 and CDR2: LNHDA, SQIVND (reference sequence). DNA of the CDR3: TGTGCCAGTAGTATAGACACAGGGGCGGATAATTCACCCCTCCACTTT. Its protein is CASSIDTGADNSPLHF.

This chain uses TRBV3-1 (or the pseudogene TRBV3-2) with TRBJ1-6, with D hard to call. CDR3 length equals 12 residues. V was cut by 4 bases and J by 12 bases, with 10 bases left in between. CDR1 LGHDT and CDR2 YNNKEL come from the germline V gene (reference sequence). The CDR3 DNA reads TGTGCCAGCAGCCGCCCGAGTGAACCCCTCCACTTT. It is translated as CASSRPSEPLHF.

This sequence joins TRBV12-5 and TRBJ2-1; 10 bases are a match to TRBD2. Germline loops: CDR1 LGHNT, CDR2 FRNRAP. The CDR3 covers 17 residues. Germline trimming cut 2 bases from V and 3 bases from J; bases unmatched to any gene: 7. CDR3 loop: CASGLRLAGDDYNEQFF. The CDR3, as DNA: TGTGCTAGTGGTTTGCGGCTAGCGGGAGACGACTACAATGAGCAGTTCTTC.

This rearrangement joins TRBV3-1 (or the pseudogene TRBV3-2) to TRBJ2-7; TRBD1 matches at 8 bases. The CDR3 is made up of 17 amino acids. Trimming removed 0 bases from V and 0 bases from J; junction bases left unmatched: 7. Germline CDR1 and CDR2: LGHDT and YNNKEL (reference sequence). The CDR3 is CASSQEAGQVISYEQYF. The CDR3 nucleotides read TGTGCCAGCAGCCAAGAGGCGGGACAGGTAATCTCCTACGAGCAGTACTTC.

The chain carries TRBV5-5 and TRBJ1-6; 8 positions match TRBD1. Trimming at V came to 4 bases and at J to 7 bases, leaving 7 bases not matched to a gene. CDR1 SGHKS and CDR2 YYEKEE come from the germline V gene (reference sequence). The CDR3 covers 15 residues. The CDR3 region is CASSHNRGTNSPLHF. Written as DNA, the CDR3 is TGTGCCAGCAGCCATAACAGGGGGACGAATTCACCCCTCCACTTT.

The chain employs TRBV4-2 and TRBJ2-1; 15 positions agree with TRBD2. Germline loops: CDR1 LGHNA, CDR2 YNFKEQ. V was clipped by 1 base and J by 5 bases; unmatched bases: 6. There are 18 residues in the CDR3. The CDR3 DNA sequence: TGTGCCAGCAGCCAAGTCCTGCGGACTAGCGGGGGGGACAATGAGCAGTTCTTC. Residues: CASSQVLRTSGGDNEQFF.

The sample holds one count of this clone. V and J are TRBV29-1 and TRBJ1-2; D gene ambiguous. Trimming removed 3 bases from V and 12 bases from J, with 14 bases in between. CDR3 length: 11 residues. CDR1 is SQVTM, CDR2 ANQGSEA, per germline. The CDR3 DNA reads TGCAGCGTTGATTTTGAGGGAGGAGACACCTTC. This gives the protein CSVDFEGGDTF.

The CDR3 here is CASSVAGTGGAEQYF. Written as DNA, the CDR3 is TGTGCCAGCAGCGTAGCTGGGACAGGGGGCGCCGAGCAGTACTTC. The chain has TRBV9 and TRBJ2-7; 12 bases line up with TRBD1. After removal of 0 bases from V and 6 bases from J, the junction contained 4 bases not matched to a gene. Per germline, CDR1 SGDLS and CDR2 YYNGEE. The CDR3 covers 15 residues.

This chain connects TRBV20-1 to TRBJ2-7, with D perhaps TRBD1 (5 bases). V lost 3 bases and J lost 3, with 12 bases in between. This CDR3 has 13 amino acids. CDR1 is DFQATT, CDR2 SNEGSKA, per germline (reference sequence). CDR3 sequence (DNA): TGCAGTGCTAGTGGCCAGGGCAACTACGAGCAGTACTTC. Amino acid sequence: CSASGQGNYEQYF.

This chain joins TRBV5-4 and TRBJ1-6, with D hard to call. V lost 2 bases and J lost 9, with 6 bases in between. In germline, CDR1 is SGHNT, CDR2 YYREEE (reference sequence). This CDR3 comprises 12 residues. This CDR3 is CASSFPSSPLHF. The DNA for the CDR3 is TGTGCCAGCAGCTTCCCCAGTTCACCCCTCCACTTT.

This chain links TRBV7-3 with TRBJ1-1; TRBD1 aligns across 9 bases. The germline CDR1 and CDR2 sequences are SGHTA and FQGTGA. The CDR3 length is 14 residues. The ends lost 5 bases at V and 4 bases at J; junction bases unmatched: 5. CDR3 coding DNA: TGTGCCAGCAGCACACAGGGGGCGGCCACTGAAGCTTTCTTT. Its translation is CASSTQGAATEAFF.

The chain has TRBV28 and TRBJ1-6, with 10 bases identical to TRBD1. V was clipped by 6 bases and J by 10 bases; unmatched bases: 6. The CDR3 covers 14 residues. Germline loops: CDR1 MDHEN, CDR2 SYDVKM. CDR3 bases: TGTGCCAGCAGCCCGGGACAGGGGAAGTCACCCCTCCACTTT. Amino acids: CASSPGQGKSPLHF.

This rearrangement joins TRBV28 to TRBJ2-7; TRBD2 agrees at 9 bases. Looked up from germline, CDR1 is MDHEN and CDR2 is SYDVKM. CDR3 length equals 20 residues. V dropped 6 bases and J dropped 4; count of bases not matched to a gene: 25. The CDR3 DNA is TGTGCCAGCAGCCCCGGCGGCCTAGAGCGGGAGGCCACCTGGTATTACGAGCAGTACTTC. This translates into CASSPGGLEREATWYYEQYF. Supplemented by reference TRBV28 and TRBJ2-7, the full variable domain reads DVKVTQSSRYLVKRTGEKVFLECVQDMDHENMFWYRQDPGLGLRLIYFSYDVKMKEKGDIPEGYSVSREKKERFSLILESASTNQTSMYLCASSPGGLEREATWYYEQYFGPGTRLTVT.

This clone came up once. The rearrangement joins TRBV6-5 to TRBJ1-5; 8 positions match TRBD1. The germline V gene encodes CDR1 MNHEY and CDR2 SVGAGI. The CDR3 length is 15 residues. The V and J ends lost 10 bases and 0 bases, in that order; junction bases with no gene match: 8. This CDR3 is CATYRGDYSNQPQHF. CDR3 nucleotides: TGTGCCACTTACAGGGGGGACTATAGCAATCAGCCCCAGCATTTT.

The J gene is TRBJ2-7, the V gene TRBV6-6; 9 bases are shared with TRBD1. V gave up 5 bases and J gave up 2 bases; unmatched junction bases: 7. Germline-derived CDR1 and CDR2 are MNHNY and SVGAGI (reference sequence). CDR3 size: 15 residues. The CDR3 region is CASSRRQGVTYEQYF. CDR3 nucleotide sequence: TGTGCCAGCAGTCGTCGACAGGGGGTAACCTACGAGCAGTACTTC.

This rearrangement joins TRBV5-4 to TRBJ2-5; D ambiguous. V lost 0 bases, J lost 5 bases, and 14 bases lay in between. The CDR3 consists of 15 residues. Germline V gene sequence: CDR1 SGHNT, CDR2 YYREEE (reference sequence). The CDR3 region has the DNA TGTGCCAGCAGCTTGGATACAGTAGGTATTGAGACCCAGTACTTC. Protein: CASSLDTVGIETQYF.

This sequence joins TRBV5-1 and TRBJ1-1; D perhaps matches TRBD1 (5 bases). V shed 4 bases and J shed 5 bases, with 18 bases lying between them. Germline V gene data show CDR1 as SGHRS and CDR2 as YFSETQ. This CDR3 contains 15 residues. Here the CDR3 DNA reads TGCGCCAGCAGCCTCCCAGGTACGGGACTTACTGAAGCTTTCTTT. Translation: CASSLPGTGLTEAFF. Full variable domain (remainder filled in from reference TRBV5-1 and TRBJ1-1): KAGVTQTPRYLIKTRGQQVTLSCSPISGHRSVSWYQQTPGQGLQFLFEYFSETQRNKGNFPGRFSGRQFSNSRSEMNVSTLELGDSALYLCASSLPGTGLTEAFFGQGTRLTVV.